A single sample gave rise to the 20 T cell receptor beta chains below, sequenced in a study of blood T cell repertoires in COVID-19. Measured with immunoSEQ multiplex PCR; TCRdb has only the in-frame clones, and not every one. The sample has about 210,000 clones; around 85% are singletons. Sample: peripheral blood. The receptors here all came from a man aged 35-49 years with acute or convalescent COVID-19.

CDR3 bases: TGTGCCAGCAGCCCCTACCACGACTTCTACAATGAGCAGTTCTTC. Its protein is CASSPYHDFYNEQFF. This chain joins TRBV3-1 (or the pseudogene TRBV3-2) and TRBJ2-1; no reliable D call. Trimming took 4 bases from V and 3 from J, leaving 13 bases between them. The CDR3 extends over 15 amino acids. Germline CDR1 LGHDT, CDR2 YNNKEL (reference sequence).

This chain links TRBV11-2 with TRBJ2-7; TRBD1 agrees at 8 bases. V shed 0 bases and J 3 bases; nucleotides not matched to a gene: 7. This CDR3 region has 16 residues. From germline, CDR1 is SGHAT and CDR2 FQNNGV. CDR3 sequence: CASSLDRDRYYYEQYF. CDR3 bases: TGTGCCAGCAGCTTAGATCGGGACAGGTACTACTACGAGCAGTACTTC.

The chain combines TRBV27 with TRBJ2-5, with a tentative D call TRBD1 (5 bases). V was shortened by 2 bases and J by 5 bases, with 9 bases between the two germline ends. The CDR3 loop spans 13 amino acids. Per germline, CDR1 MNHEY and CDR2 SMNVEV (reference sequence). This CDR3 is CASSLQGMETQYF. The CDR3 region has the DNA TGTGCCAGCAGTTTACAGGGAATGGAGACCCAGTACTTC.

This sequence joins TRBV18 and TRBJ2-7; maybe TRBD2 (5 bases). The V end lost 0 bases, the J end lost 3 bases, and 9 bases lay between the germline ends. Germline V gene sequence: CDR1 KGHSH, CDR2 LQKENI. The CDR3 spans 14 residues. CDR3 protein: CASSPPNRDYEQYF. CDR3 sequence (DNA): TGTGCCAGCTCACCACCGAATCGGGACTACGAGCAGTACTTC.

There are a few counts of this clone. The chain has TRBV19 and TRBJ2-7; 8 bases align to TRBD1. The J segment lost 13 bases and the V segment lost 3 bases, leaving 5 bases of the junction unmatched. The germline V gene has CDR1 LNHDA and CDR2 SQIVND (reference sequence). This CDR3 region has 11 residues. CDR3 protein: CASSIGQGHYF. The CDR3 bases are TGTGCCAGTAGTATTGGACAGGGTCATTACTTC.

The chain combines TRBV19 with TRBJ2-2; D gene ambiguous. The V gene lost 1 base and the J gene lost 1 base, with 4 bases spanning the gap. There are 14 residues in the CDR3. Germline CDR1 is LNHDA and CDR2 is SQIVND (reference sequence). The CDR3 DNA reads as TGTGCCAGTAGTATAGCGGGGAACACCGGGGAGCTGTTTTTT. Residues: CASSIAGNTGELFF.

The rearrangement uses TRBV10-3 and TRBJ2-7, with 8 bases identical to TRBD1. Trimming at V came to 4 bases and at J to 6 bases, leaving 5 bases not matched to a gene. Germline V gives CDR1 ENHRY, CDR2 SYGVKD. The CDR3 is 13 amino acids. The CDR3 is CAISVQGAVEQYF. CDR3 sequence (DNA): TGTGCCATCAGTGTTCAGGGGGCCGTCGAGCAGTACTTC.

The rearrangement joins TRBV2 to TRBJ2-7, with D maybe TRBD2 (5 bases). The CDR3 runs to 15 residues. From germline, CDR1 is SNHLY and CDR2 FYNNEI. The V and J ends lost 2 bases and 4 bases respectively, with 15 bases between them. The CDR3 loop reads CASSERSGIWYEQYF. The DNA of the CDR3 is TGTGCCAGCAGTGAAAGATCGGGGATCTGGTACGAGCAGTACTTC.

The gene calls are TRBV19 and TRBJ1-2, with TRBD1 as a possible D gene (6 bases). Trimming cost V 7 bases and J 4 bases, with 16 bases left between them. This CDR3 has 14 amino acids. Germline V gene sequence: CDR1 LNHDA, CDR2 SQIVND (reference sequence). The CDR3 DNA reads TGTGCCAGTACTCGGACAGACTTAGTCTATGGCTACACCTTC. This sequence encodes CASTRTDLVYGYTF.

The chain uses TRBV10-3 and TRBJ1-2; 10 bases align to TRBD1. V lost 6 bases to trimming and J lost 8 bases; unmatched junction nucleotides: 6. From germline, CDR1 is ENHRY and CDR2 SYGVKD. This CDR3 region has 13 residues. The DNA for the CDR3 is TGTGCCATCAGCCGACAGGGGGCGAAGGGCTACACCTTC. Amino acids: CAISRQGAKGYTF.

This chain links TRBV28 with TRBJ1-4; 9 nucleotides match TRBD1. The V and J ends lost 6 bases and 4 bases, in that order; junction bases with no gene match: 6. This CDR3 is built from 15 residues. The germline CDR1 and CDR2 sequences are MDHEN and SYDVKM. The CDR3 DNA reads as TGTGCCAGCAGCTCACCGACAGGGGGTAATGAAAAACTGTTTTTT. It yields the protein CASSSPTGGNEKLFF.

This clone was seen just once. CDR3 loop: CASTFRTDTQYF. Here the CDR3 DNA reads TGTGCCAGCACCTTCCGTACAGATACGCAGTATTTT. V and J are TRBV7-2 and TRBJ2-3; D gene uncertain. Germline CDR1 reads SGHTA; CDR2 reads FQGNSA. The CDR3 spans 12 residues. The ends were cut back, 7 bases at V and 3 bases at J, with 8 bases in the middle.

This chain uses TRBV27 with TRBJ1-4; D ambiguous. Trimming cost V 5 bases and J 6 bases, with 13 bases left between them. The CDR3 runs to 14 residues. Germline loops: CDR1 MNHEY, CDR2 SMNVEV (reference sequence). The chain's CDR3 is CASSQFSGYEKLFF. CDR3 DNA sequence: TGTGCCAGCAGTCAATTCTCGGGGTATGAAAAACTGTTTTTT.

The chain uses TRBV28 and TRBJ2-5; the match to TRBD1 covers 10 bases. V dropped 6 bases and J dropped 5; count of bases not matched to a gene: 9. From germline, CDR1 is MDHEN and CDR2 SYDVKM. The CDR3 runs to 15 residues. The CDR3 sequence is CASRTADRGWETQYF. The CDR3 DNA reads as TGTGCCAGCAGAACAGCGGACAGGGGGTGGGAGACCCAGTACTTC.

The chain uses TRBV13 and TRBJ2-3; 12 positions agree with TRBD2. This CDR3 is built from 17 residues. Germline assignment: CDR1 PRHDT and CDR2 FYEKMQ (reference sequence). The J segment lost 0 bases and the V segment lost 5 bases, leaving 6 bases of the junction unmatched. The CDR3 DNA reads TGTGCCAGCAGCCGAGATGGGACTAGCGGGAGCACAGATACGCAGTATTTT. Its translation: CASSRDGTSGSTDTQYF.

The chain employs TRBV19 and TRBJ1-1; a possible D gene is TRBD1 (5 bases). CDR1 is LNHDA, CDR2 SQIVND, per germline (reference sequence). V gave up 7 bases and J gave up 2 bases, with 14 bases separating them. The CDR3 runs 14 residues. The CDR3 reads CASTKGQGNTEAFF. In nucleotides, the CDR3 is TGTGCCAGTACCAAGGGGCAGGGAAACACTGAAGCTTTCTTT.

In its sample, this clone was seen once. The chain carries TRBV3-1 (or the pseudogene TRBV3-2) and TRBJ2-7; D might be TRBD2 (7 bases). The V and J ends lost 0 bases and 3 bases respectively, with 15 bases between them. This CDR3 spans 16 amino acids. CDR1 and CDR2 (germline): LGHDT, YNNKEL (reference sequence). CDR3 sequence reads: CASSQDRGGRFYEQYF. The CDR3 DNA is TGTGCCAGCAGCCAAGATAGGGGGGGGCGATTCTACGAGCAGTACTTC.

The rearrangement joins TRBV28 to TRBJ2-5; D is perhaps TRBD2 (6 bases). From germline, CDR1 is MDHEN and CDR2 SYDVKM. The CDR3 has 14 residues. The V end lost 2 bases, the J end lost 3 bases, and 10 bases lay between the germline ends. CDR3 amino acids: CASSLAGLEETQYF. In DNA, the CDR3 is TGTGCCAGCAGTTTAGCGGGGCTTGAAGAGACCCAGTACTTC. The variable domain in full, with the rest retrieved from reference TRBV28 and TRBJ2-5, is DVKVTQSSRYLVKRTGEKVFLECVQDMDHENMFWYRQDPGLGLRLIYFSYDVKMKEKGDIPEGYSVSREKKERFSLILESASTNQTSMYLCASSLAGLEETQYFGPGTRLLVL.

In DNA form, the CDR3 reads TGCGCCAGCAGCGTCGGGAGGGGTTTGGGTCGCACAGATACGCAGTATTTT. Translating it yields CASSVGRGLGRTDTQYF. The gene calls are TRBV5-1 and TRBJ2-3, with TRBD2 matching 8 bases. The germline V gene has CDR1 SGHRS and CDR2 YFSETQ. This CDR3 region has 17 residues. With 4 bases clipped from V and 1 base from J, the junction kept 11 bases outside the gene matches.

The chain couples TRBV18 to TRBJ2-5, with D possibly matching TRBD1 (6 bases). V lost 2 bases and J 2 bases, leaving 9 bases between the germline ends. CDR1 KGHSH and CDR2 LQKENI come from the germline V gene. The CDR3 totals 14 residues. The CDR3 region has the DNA TGTGCCAGCTCACCAACAGGGAATCAAGAGACCCAGTACTTC. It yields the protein CASSPTGNQETQYF.